This entry lists 10 T cell receptor beta chains sequenced from one sample in a study of cytomegalovirus exposure and HLA in healthy donors. The PCR had 60 Vbeta and 13 Jbeta primers. Method: immunoSEQ multiplex PCR; TCRdb's copy keeps in-frame clones and lacks some. This table has 85,000 to 130,000 clones, 65% to 80% appearing once. Sequenced: PBMCs. These receptors were obtained from a male donor in good health and CMV-seropositive.

V gene TRBV7-2 combines with J gene TRBJ1-1; TRBD1 matches 7 bases. The junction had 7 bases not matched to a gene; V was cut back by 5 bases and J by 7 bases. This CDR3 has 13 residues. Looked up from germline, CDR1 is SGHTA and CDR2 is FQGNSA. The CDR3 here is CASSRTGANEAFF. CDR3 DNA sequence: TGTGCCAGCAGCCGAACAGGGGCGAATGAAGCTTTCTTT. The full variable domain, completed using reference TRBV7-2 and TRBJ1-1, is GAGVSQSPSNKVTEKGKDVELRCDPISGHTALYWYRQSLGQGLEFLIYFQGNSAPDKSGLPSDRFSAERTGGSVSTLTIQRTQQEDSAVYLCASSRTGANEAFFGQGTRLTVV.

The chain joins TRBV7-6 to TRBJ1-4; TRBD1 agrees at 8 bases. V was pared by 5 bases and J by 8 bases, with 13 bases of the junction left unmatched. CDR1 and CDR2 from the germline V gene are SGHVS and FNYEAQ. This CDR3 is 16 amino acids long. CDR3 amino acids: CASSPRGPGVDEKLFF. The DNA for the CDR3 is TGTGCCAGCAGCCCCAGGGGGCCAGGGGTAGACGAAAAACTGTTTTTT.

This clone showed up just once. The chain carries TRBV2 and TRBJ1-5; 9 bases are shared with TRBD1. Germline values: CDR1 SNHLY, CDR2 FYNNEI. The CDR3 length is 15 residues. The ends lost 5 bases at V and 7 bases at J; junction bases unmatched: 9. The CDR3 DNA sequence: TGTGCCAGCAGTCTAAGGGACAGGGAAGGCCAGCCCCAGCATTTT. Amino acid sequence: CASSLRDREGQPQHF.

This clone was detected only a few times. V usage is TRBV28 and J usage is TRBJ2-7; the D gene is possibly TRBD2 (5 bases). The germline V gene has CDR1 MDHEN and CDR2 SYDVKM. The CDR3 contains 13 residues. V lost 5 bases and J lost 3, with 11 bases in between. The CDR3 loop reads CASSRGLLYEQYF. CDR3 sequence (DNA): TGTGCCAGCAGTCGGGGTCTTCTCTACGAGCAGTACTTC.

This sequence joins TRBV6-5 and TRBJ1-4; 7 bases are shared with TRBD1. The J segment lost 5 bases and the V segment lost 2 bases, leaving 5 bases of the junction unmatched. Germline V gene lookup returns CDR1 MNHEY and CDR2 SVGAGI. This CDR3 is built from 15 residues. CDR3 nucleotides: TGTGCCAGCAGTTACCTGCCACAGGGGAATGAAAAACTGTTTTTT. Its translation: CASSYLPQGNEKLFF.

The J gene is TRBJ2-7, the V gene TRBV30; D is undetermined. The CDR3 is made up of 13 amino acids. The ends were cut back, 4 bases at V and 0 bases at J, with 10 bases in the middle. CDR1 GTSNPN and CDR2 SVGIG come from the germline V gene (reference sequence). The CDR3 nucleotides are TGTGCCTGGACAGTGCAAAGCTCCTACGAGCAGTACTTC. Amino acids: CAWTVQSSYEQYF. The variable domain in full, with the rest retrieved from reference TRBV30 and TRBJ2-7, is SQTIHQWPATLVQPVGSPLSLECTVEGTSNPNLYWYRQAAGRGLQLLFYSVGIGQISSEVPQNLSASRPQDRQFILSSKKLLLSDSGFYLCAWTVQSSYEQYFGPGTRLTVT.

The rearrangement joins TRBV7-2 to TRBJ2-3, with 8 bases fitting TRBD2. CDR3 length equals 16 residues. J was trimmed by 5 bases and V by 2 bases; bases with no gene match: 9. Per germline, CDR1 SGHTA and CDR2 FQGNSA. The CDR3 sequence is CASSLLGSGIRDTQYF. The CDR3 DNA is TGTGCCAGCAGCTTACTAGGTAGCGGGATCAGAGATACGCAGTATTTT.

A few counts support this clone. V is TRBV30 and J is TRBJ2-3; D possibly corresponds to TRBD1 (7 bases). Germline CDR1 and CDR2: GTSNPN and SVGIG (reference sequence). The CDR3 contains 13 residues. V lost 0 bases to trimming and J lost 13 bases, with 17 bases between them. In nucleotides, the CDR3 is TGTGCCTGGAGTGTACGCGGGACAGTTTCGAAGTATTTT. It yields the protein CAWSVRGTVSKYF.

This sequence joins TRBV5-1 and TRBJ2-3; D uncertain. V lost 2 bases to trimming and J lost 5 bases, with 9 bases between them. This CDR3 region has 13 residues. Germline V gives CDR1 SGHRS, CDR2 YFSETQ. The CDR3 coding sequence is TGCGCCAGCAGCTTTTTAGCCGGAGATACGCAGTATTTT. It translates to CASSFLAGDTQYF.

This rearrangement joins TRBV15 to TRBJ2-1; 9 bases fit TRBD2. The J segment lost 1 base and the V segment lost 4 bases, leaving 5 bases of the junction unmatched. The CDR3 contains 16 residues. Germline values: CDR1 LNHNV, CDR2 YYDKDF (reference sequence). The chain's CDR3 is CATSNSSGASYNEQFF. Here the CDR3 DNA reads TGTGCCACCAGCAACTCTAGCGGGGCTTCCTACAATGAGCAGTTCTTC. Supplemented by reference TRBV15 and TRBJ2-1, the full variable domain reads DAMVIQNPRYQVTQFGKPVTLSCSQTLNHNVMYWYQQKSSQAPKLLFHYYDKDFNNEADTPDNFQSRRPNTSFCFLDIRSPGLGDTAMYLCATSNSSGASYNEQFFGPGTRLTVL.